Listed here is a single T cell receptor (beta chain). This sample is part of a study of blood T cells in healthy people across ages. The use of a sample-barcoded 5' primer and a J-beta primer mix characterized a second PCR of roughly 6 to 11 cycles. A single record per CDR3 protein comes from TCRdb applying MiXCR to the 5' RACE reads. Seen here are 450,000 to 650,000 distinct CDR3 sequences, about 24% observed once, and the top ten hold roughly 9.4%. Each sample yielded at least 6 million isolated PBMCs. The sample also formed part of further work on T cells of mothers and their children. That source notes: Thymic selection molds TCR recombination output in much the same way for related pairs as for unrelated pairs. An overlap that was slightly higher, though non-significant, was seen in related mother-child pairs versus unrelated pairs.

The source of this sequence is a boy aged 10-17 years in good health. Source material: blood.

In DNA, the CDR3 is TGTGCCAGCAGCTTGGGGGTAAGACAGCCCCAGCATTTT. Translating gives CASSLGVRQPQHF. The chain combines TRBV7-9 with TRBJ1-5, with D perhaps TRBD1 (5 bases). This CDR3 is built from 13 residues. The V end lost 3 bases, the J end lost 7 bases, and 10 bases lay between the germline ends. Germline CDR1 reads SEHNR; CDR2 reads FQNEAQ (reference sequence). The variable domain in full, with the rest retrieved from reference TRBV7-9 and TRBJ1-5, is DTGVSQNPRHKITKRGQNVTFRCDPISEHNRLYWYRQTLGQGPEFLTYFQNEAQLEKSRLLSDRFSAERPKGSFSTLEIQRTEQGDSAMYLCASSLGVRQPQHFGDGTRLSIL.